A single TCR beta chain is shown here with its context. This sample was taken from a study of cytomegalovirus exposure and HLA in healthy donors. V was clipped by 10 bases and J by 2 bases, with 6 bases between them. In germline, CDR1 is SGHNT, CDR2 YENEEA. The CDR3 length is 10 residues. The assay was immunoSEQ multiplex PCR, and TCRdb's table has in-frame clones only and misses some. The top ten clones hold approximately 1.1% of a sample with about 58,000 clones, about 88% of them seen once. Sequenced sample: PBMCs. The rearrangement joins TRBV11-3 to TRBJ2-7; unclear D gene. This clonotype originated in a man between 18 and 29 years old in good health and CMV-seronegative. The CDR3 loop reads CATSPYEQYF. In DNA, the CDR3 is TGTGCCACGTCCCCCTACGAGCAGTACTTC.